This record looks at one TCR beta chain sequence and its context. This entry comes from a study of cytomegalovirus exposure and HLA in healthy donors. With 6 bases removed from V and 3 bases from J, the gap between germline ends came to 6 bases. CDR1 and CDR2 from the germline V gene are LNHDA and SQIVND (reference sequence). CDR3 length: 13 amino acids. In the PCR, 60 Vbeta and 13 Jbeta primers were used. The method was immunoSEQ multiplex PCR; TCRdb's version includes in-frame clones alone and lacks a portion of them. This table holds 100,000 to 150,000 clones, approximately 78% found once. Material for sequencing was PBMCs. This clonotype was obtained from a woman between 35 and 50 years old in good health and CMV-seronegative. This chain connects TRBV19 to TRBJ2-6; D call uncertain. This chain's CDR3 is CASRMSGANVLTF. CDR3 DNA: TGTGCCAGTAGAATGAGTGGGGCCAACGTCCTGACTTTC.